The T cell receptor beta chain described here comes from a study of cytomegalovirus exposure and HLA in healthy donors. This clone was observed a few times. What it recognizes is unknown. Other DNA sequences in this sample translate to the same CDR3. The PCR contained 60 Vbeta and 13 Jbeta primers. Method: immunoSEQ multiplex PCR; TCRdb's copy keeps in-frame clones and lacks some. The sample lists about 100,000 clones, around 80% occurring once. Regarding the study as a whole: Across all donors, roughly uniform sequencing depth was an assumption of the presence/absence analyses. In a later analysis, HLA-associated beta chains showed higher expansion and lower generation probabilities than comparable chains.

The CDR3 runs 13 residues. Looked up from germline, CDR1 is KGHSH and CDR2 is LQKENI. Trimming removed 3 bases at V and 4 bases at J, with 7 bases between. This chain uses TRBV18 with TRBJ1-5, with D perhaps TRBD1 (5 bases). Input material: PBMCs. The receptor was isolated from a woman aged 40 to 49 in good health and CMV-seronegative. The CDR3 spells CASSPDRNQPQHF. CDR3 in DNA: TGTGCCAGCTCACCCGACAGAAATCAGCCCCAGCATTTT.